The rows below give T cell receptor beta chains drawn from one sample of a study of control samples from healthy donors and cancer patients. Clones were sequenced by immunoSEQ multiplex PCR, and TCRdb holds only the in-frame ones, with some missing. The data show roughly 160,000 clones, around 94% seen once. The sample consisted of PBMCs. Receptors were obtained from a man aged 60 to 75 with colorectal cancer. Each CDR3 is given with its conserved first and last residue. D genes are given only for firm matches. Expanded clones get a size class; other rows say once, few or many, or leave the size out.

>TRBV5-1|TRBJ2-7|.|.
CASSLGQEFYEQYF
TGCGCCAGCAGCTTAGGGCAGGAATTCTACGAGCAGTACTTC
>TRBV5-1|TRBJ2-3|.|.
CASSPGDSYTDTQYF
TGCGCCAGCAGCCCGGGCGATTCGTACACAGATACGCAGTATTTT
>TRBV30|TRBJ1-2|.|.
CAWTPGVPGYGYTF
TGTGCCTGGACCCCGGGGGTGCCTGGCTATGGCTACACCTTC
>TRBV6-6|TRBJ1-2|.|.
CASSPEGHYGYTF
TGTGCCAGCAGTCCCGAGGGACACTATGGCTACACCTTC
>TRBV28|TRBJ2-1|TRBD2|.
CASSPAGGPYNEQFF
TGTGCCAGCTCCCCAGCGGGGGGCCCTTACAATGAGCAGTTCTTC
>TRBV6-2/TRBV6-3|TRBJ2-5|.|.
CASSTPGSLAGTQETQYF
TGTGCCAGCAGTACCCCGGGGTCGCTAGCAGGGACCCAAGAGACCCAGTACTTC
>TRBV9|TRBJ1-1|.|.
CASSVLAGTGGSGTEAFF
TGTGCCAGCAGCGTCTTGGCAGGAACGGGGGGGAGCGGCACTGAAGCTTTCTTT
>TRBV3-1/TRBV3-2|TRBJ2-7|TRBD1|.
CASSQEGQGAYEQYF
TGTGCCAGCAGCCAAGAAGGTCAGGGGGCCTACGAGCAGTACTTC
>TRBV11-2|TRBJ2-5|TRBD2|.
CASRALRGATRETQYF
TGTGCCAGCAGGGCCTTGCGGGGGGCCACGAGGGAGACCCAGTACTTC
>TRBV24-1|TRBJ2-7|.|.
CATSDPDGHEQYF
TGTGCCACCAGTGATCCGGACGGTCACGAGCAGTACTTC
>TRBV29-1|TRBJ2-5|.|.
CSVGDDRRHKETQYF
TGCAGCGTTGGGGACGACAGGAGACACAAAGAGACCCAGTACTTC
>TRBV9|TRBJ2-1|TRBD2|.
CASSSRLAGGLNEQFF
TGTGCCAGCAGCTCCCGACTAGCGGGGGGGTTAAATGAGCAGTTCTTC
>TRBV19|TRBJ2-5|TRBD1|.
CASSYRGLVETQYF
TGTGCCAGTAGTTACAGGGGGCTGGTGGAGACCCAGTACTTC
>TRBV10-3|TRBJ2-3|TRBD2|.
CAITSGGAPDTQYF
TGTGCCATCACTAGCGGGGGGGCTCCCGATACGCAGTATTTT
>TRBV7-2|TRBJ2-5|TRBD2|.
CASSIGERGGQETQYF
TGTGCCAGCAGTATAGGGGAGCGGGGGGGCCAAGAGACCCAGTACTTC
>TRBV3-1/TRBV3-2|TRBJ2-2|.|.
CASSQDGLTGELFF
TGTGCCAGCAGCCAAGATGGCCTCACCGGGGAGCTGTTTTTT
>TRBV12-3/TRBV12-4|TRBJ1-2|.|.
CASSYGREGYTF
TGTGCCAGCAGTTATGGACGGGAGGGCTACACCTTC
>TRBV4-3|TRBJ1-2|.|.
CASSQEVREETAGTF
TGCGCCAGCAGCCAAGAAGTTCGGGAGGAGACCGCCGGCACCTTC
>TRBV11-2|TRBJ1-1|TRBD1|.
CASSLAQGQGRTEAFF
TGTGCCAGCAGCTTAGCCCAAGGACAGGGAAGGACTGAAGCTTTCTTT
>TRBV6-2/TRBV6-3|TRBJ1-5|.|.
CASSPQGSNQPQHF
TGTGCCAGCAGCCCACAGGGTAGCAATCAGCCCCAGCATTTT
>TRBV4-1|TRBJ2-2|TRBD1|.
CASSQDPWGQGRPGELFF
TGCGCCAGCAGCCAAGATCCCTGGGGACAGGGTAGACCCGGGGAGCTGTTTTTT
>TRBV6-5|TRBJ1-6|TRBD1|.
CASSYEGQTNSPLHF
TGTGCCAGCAGTTACGAGGGACAGACCAATTCACCCCTCCACTTT
>TRBV7-2|TRBJ1-1|.|.
CASSLQGWANTEAFF
TGTGCCAGCAGCTTACAGGGTTGGGCGAACACTGAAGCTTTCTTT
>TRBV30|TRBJ1-4|.|.
CAWSLPVEKLFF
TGTGCCTGGAGTTTGCCCGTCGAAAAACTGTTTTTT
>TRBV18|TRBJ2-3|TRBD1|.
CASSPRDRVNTQYF
TGTGCCAGCTCACCTAGGGACAGGGTAAATACGCAGTATTTT
>TRBV7-9|TRBJ1-3|TRBD1|.
CASSLRDREIGNTIYF
TGTGCCAGCAGCTTAAGGGACAGGGAGATCGGAAACACCATATATTTT
>TRBV7-6|TRBJ2-7|.|once
CASSLGRVSYEQYF
TGTGCCAGCAGCTTAGGCCGGGTGAGCTACGAGCAGTACTTC
>TRBV25-1|TRBJ2-1|.|.
CASSEPRAPWEQFF
TGTGCCAGCAGTGAACCCCGGGCGCCATGGGAGCAGTTCTTC
>TRBV3-1/TRBV3-2|TRBJ2-7|TRBD1|.
CASSQRGTGDEQYF
TGTGCCAGCAGCCAAAGGGGGACAGGGGACGAGCAGTACTTC
>TRBV30|TRBJ1-2|.|.
CAWRGGGSNYGYTF
TGTGCCTGGAGGGGCGGGGGTTCTAACTATGGCTACACCTTC
>TRBV10-1|TRBJ2-3|TRBD2|.
CASSETLAGGRSTDTQYF
TGCGCCAGCAGTGAAACCCTAGCGGGGGGGCGCAGCACAGATACGCAGTATTTT
>TRBV6-6|TRBJ1-4|.|.
CASTFIRGGEKLFF
TGTGCCAGCACTTTTATCAGAGGTGGCGAAAAACTGTTTTTT
>TRBV5-1|TRBJ2-1|TRBD1|.
CASSLEVGTANEQFF
TGCGCCAGCAGCTTGGAAGTCGGGACAGCCAATGAGCAGTTCTTC